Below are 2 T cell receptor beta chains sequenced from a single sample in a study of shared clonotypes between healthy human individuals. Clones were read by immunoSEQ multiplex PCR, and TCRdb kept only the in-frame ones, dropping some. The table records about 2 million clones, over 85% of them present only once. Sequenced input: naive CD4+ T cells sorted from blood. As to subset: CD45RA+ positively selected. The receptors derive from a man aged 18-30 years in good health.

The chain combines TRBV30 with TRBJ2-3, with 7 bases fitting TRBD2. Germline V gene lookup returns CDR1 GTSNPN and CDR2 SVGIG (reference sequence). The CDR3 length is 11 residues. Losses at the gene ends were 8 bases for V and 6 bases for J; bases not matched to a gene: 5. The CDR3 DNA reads TGTGCCCGATCTAGCGGTGATACGCAGTATTTT. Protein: CARSSGDTQYF.

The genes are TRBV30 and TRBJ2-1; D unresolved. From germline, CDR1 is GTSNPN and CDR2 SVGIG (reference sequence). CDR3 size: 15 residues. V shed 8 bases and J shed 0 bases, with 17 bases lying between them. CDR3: CALHAGPFSYNEQFF. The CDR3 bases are TGTGCCCTACATGCTGGACCTTTCTCCTACAATGAGCAGTTCTTC.